This TCR beta chain stems from a study of T cell changes during pregnancy in multiple sclerosis. The germline V gene has CDR1 MDHEN and CDR2 SYDVKM. This CDR3 spans 16 amino acids. V gave up 3 bases and J gave up 3 bases; unmatched junction bases: 7. Sequencing was performed with immunoSEQ multiplex PCR; in TCRdb, only in-frame clones are kept and a portion is missing. The table records tens of thousands of clones, roughly 87% of them present only once. The chain employs TRBV28 and TRBJ2-7; 11 bases fit TRBD2. The source was CD4+ T cells from peripheral blood mononuclear cells, collected in the first trimester of pregnancy. The TCR originated in a female donor with multiple sclerosis, enrolled in a pregnancy study. The CDR3 sequence: CASSFLTSGIGYEQYF. The CDR3 bases are TGTGCCAGCAGTTTCCTGACTAGCGGGATCGGCTACGAGCAGTACTTC.